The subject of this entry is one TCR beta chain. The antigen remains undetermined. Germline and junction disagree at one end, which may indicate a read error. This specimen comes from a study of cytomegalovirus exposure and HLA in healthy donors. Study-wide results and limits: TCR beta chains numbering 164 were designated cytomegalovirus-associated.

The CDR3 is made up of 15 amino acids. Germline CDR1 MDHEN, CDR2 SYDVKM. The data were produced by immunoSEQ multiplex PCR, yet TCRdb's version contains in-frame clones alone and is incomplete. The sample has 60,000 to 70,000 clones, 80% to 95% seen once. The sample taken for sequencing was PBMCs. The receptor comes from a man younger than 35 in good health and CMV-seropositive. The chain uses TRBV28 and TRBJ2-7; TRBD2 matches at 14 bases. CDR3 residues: CASSLSGLAGERASF. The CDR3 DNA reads TGTGCCAGCAGTTTATCGGGACTAGCGGGAGAGCGGGCATCCTTC.